These 8 T cell receptor beta chains were sequenced from one sample in a study of blood T cell repertoires in COVID-19. Profiling relied on immunoSEQ multiplex PCR, and the TCRdb table lists in-frame clones only, not all of them. The sample consists of around 60,000 clones, over 75% of them appearing once. The sequencing input was peripheral blood. These receptors were collected from a woman of 80 years or more with acute or convalescent COVID-19.

This chain uses TRBV4-1 with TRBJ2-7; 12 bases line up with TRBD2. Trimming took 1 base from V and 4 from J; bases not matched to a gene: 5. Germline CDR1 reads MGHRA; CDR2 reads YSYEKL. The CDR3 is 16 residues long. For the CDR3, the DNA is TGCGCCAGCAGCCAAGTGTGGACTAGCGGGAATTACGAGCAGTACTTC. This translates into CASSQVWTSGNYEQYF.

V gene TRBV5-6 combines with J gene TRBJ2-7; 10 nucleotides agree with TRBD2. J gave up 5 bases and V 7 bases, and 18 bases lay outside the gene matches. The CDR3 extends over 17 amino acids. CDR1 and CDR2 (germline): SGHDT, YYEEEE. In DNA, the CDR3 is TGTGCCAGCTGCCGGGACGGATTGACTAGCGGGTCCCACGAGCAGTACTTC. Its protein is CASCRDGLTSGSHEQYF. Using reference TRBV5-6 and TRBJ2-7 for the parts outside the CDR3, the full variable domain is DAGVTQSPTHLIKTRGQQVTLRCSPKSGHDTVSWYQQALGQGPQFIFQYYEEEERQRGNFPDRFSGHQFPNYSSELNVNALLLGDSALYLCASCRDGLTSGSHEQYFGPGTRLTVT.

The rearrangement uses TRBV3-1 (or the pseudogene TRBV3-2) and TRBJ1-2; 7 bases align to TRBD1. V gave up 1 base and J gave up 0 bases; unmatched junction bases: 2. Germline V lookup: CDR1 LGHDT, CDR2 YNNKEL (reference sequence). CDR3 length equals 15 residues. CDR3 sequence reads: CASSQAGGPNYGYTF. DNA for the CDR3: TGTGCCAGCAGCCAAGCAGGGGGACCTAACTATGGCTACACCTTC.

There are a few counts of this clone. The CDR3 region has the DNA TGTGCCAGCAGTCACGGGGGGGAGCAGTACTTC. The encoded protein is CASSHGGEQYF. The chain uses TRBV6-6 and TRBJ2-7, with TRBD2 identical over 7 bases. The junction had 2 bases not matched to a gene; V was cut back by 5 bases and J by 7 bases. CDR1 is MNHNY, CDR2 SVGAGI, per germline (reference sequence). The CDR3 consists of 11 residues.

V usage is TRBV30 and J usage is TRBJ2-7; D is possibly TRBD2 (5 bases). The V end lost 0 bases, the J end lost 4 bases, and 16 bases lay between the germline ends. The CDR3 loop spans 15 amino acids. The germline CDR1 and CDR2 sequences are GTSNPN and SVGIG (reference sequence). For the CDR3, the DNA is TGTGCCTGGAGTGTATCAGCGGAGCCCTTATACGAGCAGTACTTC. This gives the protein CAWSVSAEPLYEQYF.

The rearrangement joins TRBV7-3 to TRBJ2-5, with TRBD2 matching 8 bases. Trimming at V came to 6 bases and at J to 5 bases, leaving 17 bases not matched to a gene. The CDR3 loop spans 17 amino acids. Germline CDR1 and CDR2: SGHTA and FQGTGA. CDR3 nucleotides: TGTGCCAGCAGTCCTCCCCCCTCGCGGGGGGTGCCTGAGACCCAGTACTTC. It yields the protein CASSPPPSRGVPETQYF. The full variable domain, its missing parts supplied by reference TRBV7-3 and TRBJ2-5, is GAGVSQTPSNKVTEKGKYVELRCDPISGHTALYWYRQSLGQGPEFLIYFQGTGAADDSGLPNDRFFAVRPEGSVSTLKIQRTERGDSAVYLCASSPPPSRGVPETQYFGPGTRLLVL.

The sample holds a few counts of this clone. The chain links TRBV5-5 to TRBJ1-5; weak D call: TRBD1 (5 bases). Germline loops: CDR1 SGHKS, CDR2 YYEKEE (reference sequence). Trimming removed 4 bases from V and 1 base from J, with 21 bases in between. The CDR3 totals 18 residues. CDR3 DNA sequence: TGTGCCAGCAGCCCCCGATACGTTGGGGGGTCGAGCAATCAGCCCCAGCATTTT. Translated: CASSPRYVGGSSNQPQHF.

The chain uses TRBV4-3 and TRBJ2-7; possibly TRBD2 for D (6 bases). This CDR3 has 17 residues. CDR1 and CDR2 (germline): LGHNA, YSLEER. V dropped 3 bases and J dropped 1 base, with 19 bases sitting between them. The CDR3 region is CASSHRPSGGVSYEQYF. The CDR3, as DNA: TGCGCCAGCAGCCATCGCCCAAGCGGCGGGGTATCCTACGAGCAGTACTTC.